The entry that follows covers one T cell receptor (beta chain) sequence. Its target is not known. This entry comes from a study of PD-1 blockade in classical Hodgkin lymphoma. Study-wide context: Patients were dosed intravenously with nivolumab at 3 mg/kg every 2 weeks.

The protocol was immunoSEQ multiplex PCR, while the TCRdb copy is restricted to in-frame clones and leaves out a portion. The sample carries 45,000 or so clones, 78% recorded once. General observations from the study: The study found that TCR diversity rose significantly by C4D1 in CD4+ but not CD8+ cells.

Trimming took 7 bases from V and 5 from J, leaving 14 bases between them. Germline lookup yields CDR1 MDHEN and CDR2 SYDVKM. This CDR3 comprises 13 residues. Time point described: cycle 4 day 1 (C4D1), after five to seven weeks of nivolumab. All patients experienced relapse after autologous stem cell transplantation, and brentuximab vedotin exposure was variable. This sequence was found in a human donor with classical Hodgkin lymphoma. The starting material was peripheral blood mononuclear cells (PBMCs), obtained before the fourth cycle of nivolumab. J is TRBJ1-1 and V is TRBV28; D call uncertain. CDR3 in DNA: TGTGCCAGCATATTGTTAGCGGGAACTGAAGCTTTCTTT. This translates into CASILLAGTEAFF.